A selection of T cell receptor beta chains follows, all from one sample in a study of breast tumors, draining lymph nodes, adjacent tissues. TCRdb reprocessed the multiplex PCR reads via MiXCR and lists one record per CDR3 protein. The profile shows under 300,000 distinct CDR3 sequences, 30% to 35% of them singletons. The sample was axillary lymph node tissue. These receptors originate from a female donor with breast cancer. Some clones in this sample may be carry-over from other donors' samples. Each CDR3 is given with its conserved first and last residue.

v_call	j_call	cdr3_aa
TRBV20-1	TRBJ2-3	CSAREIADTQYF
TRBV2	TRBJ2-7	CAGSGTSYEQYF
TRBV19	TRBJ1-4	CASSTGTGFEKLFF
TRBV29-1	TRBJ1-2	CSVAAGTGNYGYTF
TRBV15	TRBJ1-2	CATSRDIGQTRYGYTF
TRBV7-2	TRBJ2-5	CASSLLLAGGGETQYF
TRBV7-3	TRBJ2-1	CASSQEEFVSDRGQRLSYNEQFF
TRBV6-6	TRBJ2-5	CASRLAGGPGETQYF
TRBV20-1	TRBJ1-4	CSASASGKLFF
TRBV3-1	TRBJ2-7	CTSSDTGEAREQYF
TRBV5-1	TRBJ2-6	CASSLQGVLGANVLTF
TRBV24-1	TRBJ1-2	CATSDPWGHDYGYTF
TRBV19	TRBJ2-7	CASSGASGGEQYF
TRBV29-1	TRBJ2-7	CSVVGEAYEQYF
TRBV6-1	TRBJ2-1	CASSVAGGKNF
TRBV12-3/TRBV12-4	TRBJ2-5	CASSFGRGGETQYF
TRBV4-2	TRBJ2-1	CASSRRLLDEQFF
TRBV24-1	TRBJ1-2	CATKLRDREEVGYGYTF
TRBV20-1	TRBJ1-5	CSARGGTSVETQHF
TRBV2	TRBJ1-6	CASNEPGLGSPLHF
TRBV15	TRBJ2-7	CATSSLELAGGYEQYF
TRBV6-1	TRBJ1-5	CASSDSFDQPQHF
TRBV2	TRBJ2-1	CASKEQGASYNEQFF
TRBV20-1	TRBJ2-3	CSAIDSSGSTDTQYF
TRBV9	TRBJ2-3	CASSVERGTSSSTDTQYF
TRBV5-1	TRBJ2-7	CASSRGDRGHEQYF
TRBV15	TRBJ1-5	CATSNSANQPQHF
TRBV12-5	TRBJ2-2	CASGPARGPNTGELFF
TRBV6-5	TRBJ1-5	CASSESLGGASQPQHF
TRBV6-6	TRBJ2-2	CASGGWTGELFF
TRBV7-3	TRBJ2-1	CASSRDRGPYNEQFF
TRBV20-1	TRBJ2-5	CSARAGAGEETQYF
TRBV7-3	TRBJ2-2	CASSLTDDYVRAGELFF
TRBV15	TRBJ2-5	CATSRDPSGSGETQYF
TRBV7-3	TRBJ2-3	CASSLIRIRGLAGGRGDTQYF
TRBV5-1	TRBJ2-5	CASSLGQPGETQYF
TRBV19	TRBJ2-1	CASRGQGRNNEQFF